This T cell receptor (beta chain) was recovered during a study of vaccination and CD4 T cells after COVID-19. Study as a whole: The peptides that stimulated the cells were overlapping spike peptides from SARS-CoV-2, HCoV-NL63, HCoV-OC43 and HCoV-229E.

An Oncomine TCR Beta short-read assay was used to sequence the DNA from cultured CD4+ T cells. MiXCR, applied by TCRdb to the PCR reads, yields one record per CDR3 protein. The data show roughly 3,100 distinct CDR3 sequences, with approximately 80% seen just once and over 30% held by the top ten. The table lists this clonotype with a count of one. Its specificity is unknown. Broader study findings: Convalescent patients had a median approximately 86% of post-vaccine SARS-CoV-2-reactive clones that were detected only after vaccination, not before it.

As to treatment: approximately 9-day PBMC culture with coronavirus spike peptide pools or control peptides (ViraFEST assay). The V end lost 2 bases, the J end lost 2 bases, and 13 bases lay between the germline ends. Germline V gene sequence: CDR1 LNHDA, CDR2 SQIVND (reference sequence). The CDR3 contains 16 residues. Sequenced input: CD4+ T cells from blood, cultured in vitro. This sequence was found in a human donor who had recovered from COVID-19. The chain has TRBV19 and TRBJ1-5; D gene uncertain. CDR3 nucleotides: TGTGCCAGTAGTATATTAACTATTTCAGGCAATCAGCCCCAGCATTTT. Residues: CASSILTISGNQPQHF.